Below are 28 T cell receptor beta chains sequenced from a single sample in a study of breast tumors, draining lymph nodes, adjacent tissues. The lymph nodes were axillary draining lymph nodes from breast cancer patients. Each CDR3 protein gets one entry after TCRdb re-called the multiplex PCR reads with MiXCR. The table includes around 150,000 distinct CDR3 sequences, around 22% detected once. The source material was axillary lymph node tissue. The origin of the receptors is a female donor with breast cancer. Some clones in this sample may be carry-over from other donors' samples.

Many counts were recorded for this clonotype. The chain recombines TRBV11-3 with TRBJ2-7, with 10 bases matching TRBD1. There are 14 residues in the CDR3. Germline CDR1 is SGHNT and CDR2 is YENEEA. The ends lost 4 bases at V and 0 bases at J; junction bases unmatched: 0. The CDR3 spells CASSWTGGSYEQYF. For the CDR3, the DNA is TGTGCCAGCAGCTGGACAGGGGGCTCCTACGAGCAGTACTTC. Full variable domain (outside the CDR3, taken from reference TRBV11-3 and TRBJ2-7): EAGVVQSPRYKIIEKKQPVAFWCNPISGHNTLYWYLQNLGQGPELLIRYENEEAVDDSQLPKDRFSAERLKGVDSTLKIQPAELGDSAVYLCASSWTGGSYEQYFGPGTRLTVT.

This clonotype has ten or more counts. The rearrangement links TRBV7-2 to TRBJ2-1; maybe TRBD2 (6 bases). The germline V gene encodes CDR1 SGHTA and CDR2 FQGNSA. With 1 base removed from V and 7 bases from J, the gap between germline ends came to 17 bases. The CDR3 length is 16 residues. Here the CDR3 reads CASSLVGGTNRNEQFF. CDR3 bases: TGTGCCAGCAGCTTAGTAGGAGGGACGAATAGGAATGAGCAGTTCTTC.

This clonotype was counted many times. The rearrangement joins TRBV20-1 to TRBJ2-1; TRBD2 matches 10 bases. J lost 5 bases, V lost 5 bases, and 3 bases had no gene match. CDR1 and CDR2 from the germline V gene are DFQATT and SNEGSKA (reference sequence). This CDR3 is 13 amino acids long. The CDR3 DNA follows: TGCAGTGCTGGGGGACTAGCGAACAATGAGCAGTTCTTC. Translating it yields CSAGGLANNEQFF.

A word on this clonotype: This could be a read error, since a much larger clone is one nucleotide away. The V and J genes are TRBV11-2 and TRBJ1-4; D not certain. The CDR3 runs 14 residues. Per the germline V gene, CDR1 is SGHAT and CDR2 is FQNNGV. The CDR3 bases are TGTGGCAGCAGCTTATCCGGCCCTAATGAAAAACTGTTTTTT. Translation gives CGSSLSGPNEKLFF.

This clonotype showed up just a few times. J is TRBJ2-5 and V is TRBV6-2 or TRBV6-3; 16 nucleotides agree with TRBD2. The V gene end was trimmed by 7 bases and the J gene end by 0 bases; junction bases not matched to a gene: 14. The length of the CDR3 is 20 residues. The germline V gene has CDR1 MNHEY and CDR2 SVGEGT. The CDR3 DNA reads TGTGCCAGCAACCCTCTTCCGGGACTAGCGGGAGGGCGCGACCAAGAGACCCAGTACTTC. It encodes CASNPLPGLAGGRDQETQYF.

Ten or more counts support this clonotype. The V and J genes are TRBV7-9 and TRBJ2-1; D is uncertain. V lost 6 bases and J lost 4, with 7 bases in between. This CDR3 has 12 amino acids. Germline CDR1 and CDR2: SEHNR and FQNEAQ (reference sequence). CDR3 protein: CASSPEYNEQFF. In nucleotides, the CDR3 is TGTGCCAGCAGTCCCGAATACAATGAGCAGTTCTTC.

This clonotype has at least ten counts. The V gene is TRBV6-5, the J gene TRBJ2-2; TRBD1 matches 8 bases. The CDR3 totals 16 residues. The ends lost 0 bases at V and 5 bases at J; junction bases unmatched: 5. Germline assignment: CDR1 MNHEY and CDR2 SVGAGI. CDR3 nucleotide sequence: TGTGCCAGCAGTTACTCGTCAGGGGGCGCAACCGGGGAGCTGTTTTTT. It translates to CASSYSSGGATGELFF.

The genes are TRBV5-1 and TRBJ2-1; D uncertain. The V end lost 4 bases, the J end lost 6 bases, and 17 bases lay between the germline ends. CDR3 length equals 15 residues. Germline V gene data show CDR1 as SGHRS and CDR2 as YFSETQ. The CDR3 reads CASSVDLTRLNEQFF. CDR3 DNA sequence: TGCGCCAGCAGCGTAGACTTAACGAGGCTCAATGAGCAGTTCTTC.

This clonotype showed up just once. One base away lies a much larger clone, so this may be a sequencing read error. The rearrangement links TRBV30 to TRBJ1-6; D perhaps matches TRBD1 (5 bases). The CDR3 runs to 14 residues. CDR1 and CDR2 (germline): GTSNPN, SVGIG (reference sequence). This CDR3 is CARSVSGSSSPLHF. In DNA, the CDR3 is TGTGCCCGGAGTGTATCAGGGAGTAGTTCACCCCTCCACTTT.

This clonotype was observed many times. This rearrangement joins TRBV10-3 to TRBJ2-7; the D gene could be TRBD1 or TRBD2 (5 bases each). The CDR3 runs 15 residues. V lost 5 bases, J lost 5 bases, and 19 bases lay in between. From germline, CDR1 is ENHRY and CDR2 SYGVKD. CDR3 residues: CAISPGASLSNEQYF. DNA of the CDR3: TGTGCCATCAGTCCTGGGGCTAGCTTGTCCAACGAGCAGTACTTC.

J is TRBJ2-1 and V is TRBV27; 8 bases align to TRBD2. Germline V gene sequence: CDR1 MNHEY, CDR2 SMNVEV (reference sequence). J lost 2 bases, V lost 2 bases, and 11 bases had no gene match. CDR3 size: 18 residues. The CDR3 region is CASSLREGGLAPYNEQFF. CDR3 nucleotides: TGTGCCAGCAGTTTACGGGAGGGCGGTCTGGCCCCCTACAATGAGCAGTTCTTC.

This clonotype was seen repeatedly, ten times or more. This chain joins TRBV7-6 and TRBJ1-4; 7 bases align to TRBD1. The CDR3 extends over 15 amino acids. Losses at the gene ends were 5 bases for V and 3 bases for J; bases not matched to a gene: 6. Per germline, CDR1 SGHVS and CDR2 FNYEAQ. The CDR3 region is CASSKRQGANEKLFF. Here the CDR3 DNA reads TGTGCCAGCAGCAAACGACAGGGAGCTAATGAAAAACTGTTTTTT. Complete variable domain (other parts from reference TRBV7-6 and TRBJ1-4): GAGVSQSPRYKVTKRGQDVALRCDPISGHVSLYWYRQALGQGPEFLTYFNYEAQQDKSGLPNDRFSAERPEGSISTLTIQRTEQRDSAMYRCASSKRQGANEKLFFGSGTQLSVL.

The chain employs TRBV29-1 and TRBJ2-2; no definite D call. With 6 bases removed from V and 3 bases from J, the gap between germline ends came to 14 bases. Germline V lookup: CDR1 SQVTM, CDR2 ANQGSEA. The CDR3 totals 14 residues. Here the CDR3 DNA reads TGCAGCGTGATAGACCGTTCAGACACCGGGGAGCTGTTTTTT. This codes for CSVIDRSDTGELFF.

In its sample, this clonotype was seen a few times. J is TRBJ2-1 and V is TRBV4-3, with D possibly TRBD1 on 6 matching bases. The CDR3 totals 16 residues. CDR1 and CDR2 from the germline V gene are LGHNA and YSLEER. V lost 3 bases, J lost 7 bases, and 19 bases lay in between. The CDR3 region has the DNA TGCGCCAGCAGCCACGGAGTAGGAAGGGGGACAAATGAGCAGTTCTTC. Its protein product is CASSHGVGRGTNEQFF.

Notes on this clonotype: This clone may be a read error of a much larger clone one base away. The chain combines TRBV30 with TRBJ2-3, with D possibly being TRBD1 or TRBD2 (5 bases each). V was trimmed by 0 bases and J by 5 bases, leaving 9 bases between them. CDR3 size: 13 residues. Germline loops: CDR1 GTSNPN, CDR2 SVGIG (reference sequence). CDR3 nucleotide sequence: TGTGCCTGGAGTGTGGGGGAACGAGATACGCAGTATTTT. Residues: CAWSVGERDTQYF.

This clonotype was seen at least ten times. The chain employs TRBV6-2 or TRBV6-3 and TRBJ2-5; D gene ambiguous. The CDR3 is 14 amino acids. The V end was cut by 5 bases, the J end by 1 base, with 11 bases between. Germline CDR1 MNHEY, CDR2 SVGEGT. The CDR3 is CASSVVYFQETQYF. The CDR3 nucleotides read TGTGCCAGCAGTGTGGTGTACTTCCAAGAGACCCAGTACTTC.

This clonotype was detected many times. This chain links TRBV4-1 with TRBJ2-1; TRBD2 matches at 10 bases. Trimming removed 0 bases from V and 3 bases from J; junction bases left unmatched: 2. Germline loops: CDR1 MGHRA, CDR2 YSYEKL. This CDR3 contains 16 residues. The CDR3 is CASSQDRTSGYNEQFF. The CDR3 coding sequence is TGCGCCAGCAGCCAAGATAGGACTAGCGGCTACAATGAGCAGTTCTTC.

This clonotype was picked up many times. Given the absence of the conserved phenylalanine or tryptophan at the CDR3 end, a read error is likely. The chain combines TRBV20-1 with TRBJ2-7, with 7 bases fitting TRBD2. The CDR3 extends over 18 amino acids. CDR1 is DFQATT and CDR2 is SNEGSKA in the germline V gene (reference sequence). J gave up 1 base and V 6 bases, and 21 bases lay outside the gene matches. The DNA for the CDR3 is TGCAGTGCCCTGCATCAAGGGGATAGGCGGGAGATGTCCTACGAGCAGTACCTC. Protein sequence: CSALHQGDRREMSYEQYL.

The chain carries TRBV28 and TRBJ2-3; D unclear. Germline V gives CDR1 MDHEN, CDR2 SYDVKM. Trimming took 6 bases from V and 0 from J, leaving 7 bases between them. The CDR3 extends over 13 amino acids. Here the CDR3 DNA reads TGTGCCAGCAGGCATTCTAGCACAGATACGCAGTATTTT. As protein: CASRHSSTDTQYF.

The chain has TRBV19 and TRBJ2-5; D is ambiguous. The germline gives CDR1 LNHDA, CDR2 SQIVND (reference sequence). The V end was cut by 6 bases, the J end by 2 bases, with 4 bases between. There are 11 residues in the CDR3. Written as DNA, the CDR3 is TGTGCCAGTAGACAGCAAGAGACCCAGTACTTC. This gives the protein CASRQQETQYF.

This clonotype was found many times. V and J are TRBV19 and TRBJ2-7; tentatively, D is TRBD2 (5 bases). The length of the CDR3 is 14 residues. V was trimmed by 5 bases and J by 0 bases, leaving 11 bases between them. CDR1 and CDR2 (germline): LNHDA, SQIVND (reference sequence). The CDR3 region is CASSPSTSSYEQYF. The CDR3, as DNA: TGTGCCAGTAGTCCCAGCACTAGCTCCTACGAGCAGTACTTC.

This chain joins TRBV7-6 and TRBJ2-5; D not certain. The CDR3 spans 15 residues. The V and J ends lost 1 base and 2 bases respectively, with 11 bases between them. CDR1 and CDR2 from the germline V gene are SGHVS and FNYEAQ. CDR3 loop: CASSLGKLGQETQYF. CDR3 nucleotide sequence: TGTGCCAGCAGCTTAGGAAAGCTGGGGCAAGAGACCCAGTACTTC.

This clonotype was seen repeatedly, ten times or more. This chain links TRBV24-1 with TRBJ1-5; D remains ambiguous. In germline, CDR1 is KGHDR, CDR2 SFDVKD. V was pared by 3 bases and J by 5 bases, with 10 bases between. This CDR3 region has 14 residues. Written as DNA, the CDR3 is TGTGCCACCAGTGATGGAAGGTTTGATCAGCCCCAGCATTTT. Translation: CATSDGRFDQPQHF.

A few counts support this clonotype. The DNA of the CDR3 is TGTGCCAGCAGTTTAATCCCCGGTTACCCCGGGGGGGGATCGGTCTACGAGCAGTACTTC. This translates into CASSLIPGYPGGGSVYEQYF. The V gene is TRBV28, the J gene TRBJ2-7; 8 nucleotides line up with TRBD2. V was pared by 2 bases and J by 3 bases, with 21 bases of the junction left unmatched. The germline V gene encodes CDR1 MDHEN and CDR2 SYDVKM. This CDR3 is built from 20 residues.

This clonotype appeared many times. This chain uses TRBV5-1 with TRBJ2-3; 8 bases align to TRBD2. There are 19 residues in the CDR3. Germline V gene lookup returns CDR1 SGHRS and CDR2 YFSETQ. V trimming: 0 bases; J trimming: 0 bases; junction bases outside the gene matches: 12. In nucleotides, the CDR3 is TGCGCCAGCAGCTTGGTTTCGTCCCAAACTAGCGGAAGCACAGATACGCAGTATTTT. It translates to CASSLVSSQTSGSTDTQYF.

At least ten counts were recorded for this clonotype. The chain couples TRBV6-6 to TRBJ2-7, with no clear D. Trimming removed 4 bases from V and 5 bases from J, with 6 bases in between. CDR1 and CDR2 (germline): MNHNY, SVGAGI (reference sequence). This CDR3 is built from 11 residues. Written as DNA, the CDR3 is TGTGCCAGCAGTTCACTTGACGAGCAGTACTTC. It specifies CASSSLDEQYF.

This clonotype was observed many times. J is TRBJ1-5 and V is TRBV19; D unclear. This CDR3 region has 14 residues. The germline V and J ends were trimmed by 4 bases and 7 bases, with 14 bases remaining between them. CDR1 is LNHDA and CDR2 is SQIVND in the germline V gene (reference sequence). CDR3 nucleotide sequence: TGTGCCAGTAGTAGGCCCTACAGTTCGCAGCCCCAGCATTTT. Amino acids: CASSRPYSSQPQHF.

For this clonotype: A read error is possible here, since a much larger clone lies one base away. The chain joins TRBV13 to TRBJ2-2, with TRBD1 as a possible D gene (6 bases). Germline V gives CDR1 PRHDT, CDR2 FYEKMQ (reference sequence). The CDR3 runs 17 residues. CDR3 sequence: CASSSYPGAGNIGELFF. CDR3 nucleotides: TGTGCCAGCAGCAGCTACCCAGGGGCGGGTAACATCGGGGAGCTGTTTTTT.